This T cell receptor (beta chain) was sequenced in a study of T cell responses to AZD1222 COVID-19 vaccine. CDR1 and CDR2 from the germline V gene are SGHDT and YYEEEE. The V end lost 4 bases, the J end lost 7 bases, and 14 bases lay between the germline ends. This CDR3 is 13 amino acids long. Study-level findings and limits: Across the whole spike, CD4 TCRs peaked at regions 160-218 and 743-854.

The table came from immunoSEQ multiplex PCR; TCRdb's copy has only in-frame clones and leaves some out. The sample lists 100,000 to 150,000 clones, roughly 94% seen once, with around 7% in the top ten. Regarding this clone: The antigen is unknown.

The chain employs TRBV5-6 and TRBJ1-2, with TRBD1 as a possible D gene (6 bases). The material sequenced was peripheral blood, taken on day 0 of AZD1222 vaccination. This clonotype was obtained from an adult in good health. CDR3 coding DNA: TGTGCCAGCAGCCCGAGGGACATTCGTGGCTACACCTTC. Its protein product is CASSPRDIRGYTF.